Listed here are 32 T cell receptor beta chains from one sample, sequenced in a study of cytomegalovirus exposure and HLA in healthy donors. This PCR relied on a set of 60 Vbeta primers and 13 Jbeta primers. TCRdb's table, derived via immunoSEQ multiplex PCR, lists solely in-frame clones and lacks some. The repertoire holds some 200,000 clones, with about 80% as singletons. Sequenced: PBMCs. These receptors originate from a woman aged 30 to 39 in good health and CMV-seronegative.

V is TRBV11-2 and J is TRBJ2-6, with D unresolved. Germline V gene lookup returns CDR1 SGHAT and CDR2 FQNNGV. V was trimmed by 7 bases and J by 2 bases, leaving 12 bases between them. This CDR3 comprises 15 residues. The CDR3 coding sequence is TGTGCCAGCACCACGCCCCGGGCTGGGGCCAACGTCCTGACTTTC. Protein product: CASTTPRAGANVLTF.

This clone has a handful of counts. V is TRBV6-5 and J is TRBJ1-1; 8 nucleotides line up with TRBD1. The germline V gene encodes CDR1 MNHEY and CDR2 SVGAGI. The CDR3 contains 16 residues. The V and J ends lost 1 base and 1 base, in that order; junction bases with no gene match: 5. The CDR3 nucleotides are TGTGCCAGCAGTTACTTGGCAGGGGGCCCGAACACTGAAGCTTTCTTT. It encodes CASSYLAGGPNTEAFF.

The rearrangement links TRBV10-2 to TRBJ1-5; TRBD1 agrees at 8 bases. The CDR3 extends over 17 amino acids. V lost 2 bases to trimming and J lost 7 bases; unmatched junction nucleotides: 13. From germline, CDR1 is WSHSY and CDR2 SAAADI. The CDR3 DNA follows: TGCGCCAGCAGTGAGCCAATATCCGCAGGGGGCGGACAGCCCCAGCATTTT. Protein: CASSEPISAGGGQPQHF.

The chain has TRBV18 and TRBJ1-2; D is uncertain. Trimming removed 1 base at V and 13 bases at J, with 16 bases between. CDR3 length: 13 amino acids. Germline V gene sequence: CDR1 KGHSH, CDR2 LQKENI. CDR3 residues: CASSPLLSESVTF. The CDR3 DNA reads TGTGCCAGCTCACCACTCCTCTCAGAAAGCGTCACCTTC.

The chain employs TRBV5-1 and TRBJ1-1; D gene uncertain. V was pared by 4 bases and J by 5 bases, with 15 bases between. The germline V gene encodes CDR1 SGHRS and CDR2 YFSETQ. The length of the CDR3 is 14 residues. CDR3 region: CASSVWEAGTEAFF. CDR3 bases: TGCGCCAGCAGCGTATGGGAGGCGGGGACTGAAGCTTTCTTT. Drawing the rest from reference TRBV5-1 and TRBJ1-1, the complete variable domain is KAGVTQTPRYLIKTRGQQVTLSCSPISGHRSVSWYQQTPGQGLQFLFEYFSETQRNKGNFPGRFSGRQFSNSRSEMNVSTLELGDSALYLCASSVWEAGTEAFFGQGTRLTVV.

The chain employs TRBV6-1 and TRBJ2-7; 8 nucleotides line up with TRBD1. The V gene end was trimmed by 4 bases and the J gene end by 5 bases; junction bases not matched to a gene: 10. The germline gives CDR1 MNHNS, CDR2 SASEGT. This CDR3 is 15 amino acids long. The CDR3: CASSGPNRGINEQYF. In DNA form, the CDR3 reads TGTGCCAGCAGTGGACCAAACAGGGGGATCAACGAGCAGTACTTC.

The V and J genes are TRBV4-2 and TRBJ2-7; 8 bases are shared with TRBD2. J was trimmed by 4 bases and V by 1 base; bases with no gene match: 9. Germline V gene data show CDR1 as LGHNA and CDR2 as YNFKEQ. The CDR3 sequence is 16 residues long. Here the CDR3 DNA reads TGTGCCAGCAGCCAAGGGCAGCGGGAGCTTCCTTACGAGCAGTACTTC. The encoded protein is CASSQGQRELPYEQYF.

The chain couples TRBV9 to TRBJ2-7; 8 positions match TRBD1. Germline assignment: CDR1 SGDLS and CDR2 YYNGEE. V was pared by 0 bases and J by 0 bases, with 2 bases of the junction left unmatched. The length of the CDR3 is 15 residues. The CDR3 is CASSVGQGFSYEQYF. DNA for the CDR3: TGTGCCAGCAGCGTAGGACAGGGGTTCTCCTACGAGCAGTACTTC. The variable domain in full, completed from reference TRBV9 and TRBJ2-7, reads DSGVTQTPKHLITATGQRVTLRCSPRSGDLSVYWYQQSLDQGLQFLIQYYNGEERAKGNILERFSAQQFPDLHSELNLSSLELGDSALYFCASSVGQGFSYEQYFGPGTRLTVT.

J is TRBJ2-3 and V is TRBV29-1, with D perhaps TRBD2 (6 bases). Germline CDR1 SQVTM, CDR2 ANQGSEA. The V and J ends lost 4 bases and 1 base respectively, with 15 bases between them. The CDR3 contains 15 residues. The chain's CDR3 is CSVVGGTPRTDTQYF. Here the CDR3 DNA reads TGCAGCGTTGTGGGGGGAACCCCCCGCACAGATACGCAGTATTTT.

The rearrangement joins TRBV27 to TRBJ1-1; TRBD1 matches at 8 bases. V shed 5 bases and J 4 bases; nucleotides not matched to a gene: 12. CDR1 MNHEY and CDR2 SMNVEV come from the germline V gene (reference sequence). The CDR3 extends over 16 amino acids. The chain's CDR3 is CASSHTRQGRGTEAFF. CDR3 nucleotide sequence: TGTGCCAGCAGTCACACCCGACAGGGGAGGGGCACTGAAGCTTTCTTT.

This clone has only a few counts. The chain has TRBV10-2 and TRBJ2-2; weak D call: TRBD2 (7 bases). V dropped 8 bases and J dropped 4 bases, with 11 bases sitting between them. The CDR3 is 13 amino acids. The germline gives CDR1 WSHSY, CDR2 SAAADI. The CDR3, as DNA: TGCGCCAGCGGGGGGGCGAGCACCGGGGAGCTGTTTTTT. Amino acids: CASGGASTGELFF.

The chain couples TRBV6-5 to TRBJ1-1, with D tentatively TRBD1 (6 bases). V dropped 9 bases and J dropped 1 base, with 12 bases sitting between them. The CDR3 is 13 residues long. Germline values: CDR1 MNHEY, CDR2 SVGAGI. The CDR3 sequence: CASSGQSNTEAFF. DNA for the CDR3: TGTGCCAGTTCAGGACAGTCGAACACTGAAGCTTTCTTT.

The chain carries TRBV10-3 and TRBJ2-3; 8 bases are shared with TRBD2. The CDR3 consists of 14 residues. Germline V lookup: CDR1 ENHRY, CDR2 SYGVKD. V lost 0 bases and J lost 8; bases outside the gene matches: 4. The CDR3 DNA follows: TGTGCCATCAGTGAGTCGTTAGCGGGGAGTACGCAGTATTTT. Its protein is CAISESLAGSTQYF.

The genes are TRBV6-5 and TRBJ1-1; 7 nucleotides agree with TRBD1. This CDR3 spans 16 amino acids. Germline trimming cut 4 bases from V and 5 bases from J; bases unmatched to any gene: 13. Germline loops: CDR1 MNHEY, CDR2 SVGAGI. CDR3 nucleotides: TGTGCCAGCAGTTCCTATAGGACAGGATGGGGAACTGAAGCTTTCTTT. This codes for CASSSYRTGWGTEAFF.

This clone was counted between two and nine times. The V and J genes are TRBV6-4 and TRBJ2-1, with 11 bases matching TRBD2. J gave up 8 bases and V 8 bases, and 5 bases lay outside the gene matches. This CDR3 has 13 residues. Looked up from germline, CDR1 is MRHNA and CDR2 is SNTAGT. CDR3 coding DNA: TGTGCCAGCGCTAGCGGGGGGAAGGATGAGCAGTTCTTC. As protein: CASASGGKDEQFF.

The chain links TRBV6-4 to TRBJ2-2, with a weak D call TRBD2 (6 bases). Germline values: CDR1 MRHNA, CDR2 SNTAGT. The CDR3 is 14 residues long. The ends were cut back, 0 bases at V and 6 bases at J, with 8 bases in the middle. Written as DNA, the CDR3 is TGTGCCAGCAGTGACTCGGAGGGCCCCGGGGAGCTGTTTTTT. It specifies CASSDSEGPGELFF.

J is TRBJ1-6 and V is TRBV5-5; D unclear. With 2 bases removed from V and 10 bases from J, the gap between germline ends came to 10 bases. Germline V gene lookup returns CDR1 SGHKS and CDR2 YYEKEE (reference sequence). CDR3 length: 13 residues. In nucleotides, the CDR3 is TGTGCCAGCAGCTTTACAATGGAGTCACCCCTCCACTTT. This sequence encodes CASSFTMESPLHF.

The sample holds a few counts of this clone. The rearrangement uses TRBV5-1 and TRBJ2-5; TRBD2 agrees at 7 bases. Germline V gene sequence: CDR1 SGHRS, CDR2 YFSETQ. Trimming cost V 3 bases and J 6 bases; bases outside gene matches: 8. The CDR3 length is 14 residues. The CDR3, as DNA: TGCGCCAGCAGCTCCCTGGGGGGGGAAAAGACCCAGTACTTC. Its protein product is CASSSLGGEKTQYF.

The CDR3 is CASSPGGFRSYEQYF. The CDR3 DNA is TGTGCCAGCTCACCAGGCGGTTTTCGATCCTACGAGCAGTACTTC. The chain carries TRBV18 and TRBJ2-7; no clear D gene. The CDR3 totals 15 residues. The V end was cut by 2 bases, the J end by 1 base, with 12 bases between. Germline CDR1 and CDR2: KGHSH and LQKENI. Together with reference TRBV18 and TRBJ2-7, the CDR3 gives the full variable domain: NAGVMQNPRHLVRRRGQEARLRCSPMKGHSHVYWYRQLPEEGLKFMVYLQKENIIDESGMPKERFSAEFPKEGPSILRIQQVVRGDSAAYFCASSPGGFRSYEQYFGPGTRLTVT.

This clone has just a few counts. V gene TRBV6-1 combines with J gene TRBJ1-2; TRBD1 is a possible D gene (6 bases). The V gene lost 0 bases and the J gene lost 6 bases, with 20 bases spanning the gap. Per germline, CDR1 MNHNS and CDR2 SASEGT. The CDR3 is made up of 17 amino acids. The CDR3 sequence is CASSEALGARVAHGYTF. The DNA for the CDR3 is TGTGCCAGCAGTGAAGCGTTGGGGGCCCGGGTGGCTCATGGCTACACCTTC.

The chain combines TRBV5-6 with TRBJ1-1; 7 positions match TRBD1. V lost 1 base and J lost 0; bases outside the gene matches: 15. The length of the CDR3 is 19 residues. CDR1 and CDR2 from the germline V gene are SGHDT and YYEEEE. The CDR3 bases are TGTGCCAGCAGCTTGACCGAAACAGGGGTTCACGGCCTGAACACTGAAGCTTTCTTT. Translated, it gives CASSLTETGVHGLNTEAFF. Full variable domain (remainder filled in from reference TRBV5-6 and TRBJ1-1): DAGVTQSPTHLIKTRGQQVTLRCSPKSGHDTVSWYQQALGQGPQFIFQYYEEEERQRGNFPDRFSGHQFPNYSSELNVNALLLGDSALYLCASSLTETGVHGLNTEAFFGQGTRLTVV.

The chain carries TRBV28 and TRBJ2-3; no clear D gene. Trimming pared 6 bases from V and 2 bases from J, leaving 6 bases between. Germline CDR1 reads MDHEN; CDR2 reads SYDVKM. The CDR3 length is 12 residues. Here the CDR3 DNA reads TGTGCCAGCAGCCGAGACACAGATACGCAGTATTTT. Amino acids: CASSRDTDTQYF.

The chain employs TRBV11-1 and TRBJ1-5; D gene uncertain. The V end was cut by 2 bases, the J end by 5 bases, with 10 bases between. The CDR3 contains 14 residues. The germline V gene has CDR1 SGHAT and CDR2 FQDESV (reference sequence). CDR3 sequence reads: CASSLSPTDQPQHF. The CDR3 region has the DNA TGTGCCAGCAGCTTAAGCCCTACGGATCAGCCCCAGCATTTT.

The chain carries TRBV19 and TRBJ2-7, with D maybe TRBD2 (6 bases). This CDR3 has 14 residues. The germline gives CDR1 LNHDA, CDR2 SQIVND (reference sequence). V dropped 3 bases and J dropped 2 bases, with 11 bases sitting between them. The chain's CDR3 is CASSMRPGAYEQYF. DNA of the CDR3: TGTGCCAGTAGTATGCGGCCGGGGGCCTACGAGCAGTACTTC. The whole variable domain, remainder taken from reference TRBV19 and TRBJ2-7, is DGGITQSPKYLFRKEGQNVTLSCEQNLNHDAMYWYRQDPGQGLRLIYYSQIVNDFQKGDIAEGYSVSREKKESFPLTVTSAQKNPTAFYLCASSMRPGAYEQYFGPGTRLTVT.

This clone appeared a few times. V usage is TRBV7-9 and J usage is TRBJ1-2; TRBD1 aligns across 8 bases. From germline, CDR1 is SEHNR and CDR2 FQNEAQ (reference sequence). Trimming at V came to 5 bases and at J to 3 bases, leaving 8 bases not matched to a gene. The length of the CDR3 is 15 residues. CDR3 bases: TGTGCCAGCAGCCAAGAGCCGACAGGGGACTATGGCTACACCTTC. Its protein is CASSQEPTGDYGYTF.

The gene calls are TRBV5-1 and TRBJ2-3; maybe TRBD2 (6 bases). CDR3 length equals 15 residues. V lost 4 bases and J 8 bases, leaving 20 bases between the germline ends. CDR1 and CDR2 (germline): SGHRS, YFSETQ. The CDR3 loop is CASSHGGPDAGTQYF. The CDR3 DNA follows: TGCGCCAGCAGCCACGGGGGACCCGATGCCGGTACGCAGTATTTT.

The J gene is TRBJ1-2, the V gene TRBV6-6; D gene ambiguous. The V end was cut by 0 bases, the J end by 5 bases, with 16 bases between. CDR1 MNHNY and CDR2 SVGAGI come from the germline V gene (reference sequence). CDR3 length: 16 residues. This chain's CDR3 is CASSYSWEGEDYGYTF. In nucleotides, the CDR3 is TGTGCCAGCAGTTACTCTTGGGAGGGTGAGGATTATGGCTACACCTTC.

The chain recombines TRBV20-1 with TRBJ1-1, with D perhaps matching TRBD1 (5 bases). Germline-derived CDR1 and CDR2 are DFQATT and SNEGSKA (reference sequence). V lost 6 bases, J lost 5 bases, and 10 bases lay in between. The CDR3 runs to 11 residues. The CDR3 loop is CSAPGGTEAFF. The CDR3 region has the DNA TGCAGTGCCCCCGGGGGAACTGAAGCTTTCTTT.

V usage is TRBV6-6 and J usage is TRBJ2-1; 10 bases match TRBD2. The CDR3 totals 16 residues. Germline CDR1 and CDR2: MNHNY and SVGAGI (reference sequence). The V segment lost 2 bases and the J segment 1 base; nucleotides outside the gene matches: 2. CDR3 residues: CASSYKREGSYNEQFF. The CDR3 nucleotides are TGTGCCAGCAGTTACAAGCGGGAGGGGTCCTACAATGAGCAGTTCTTC.

The CDR3 loop is CASSIMGGSYNEQFF. CDR3 bases: TGTGCCAGTAGTATAATGGGGGGCTCCTACAATGAGCAGTTCTTC. The chain uses TRBV19 and TRBJ2-1; a weak D match, TRBD2 (6 bases). Trimming took off 2 bases at V and 0 bases at J, with 8 bases between the two ends. CDR1 is LNHDA, CDR2 SQIVND, per germline (reference sequence). The CDR3 totals 15 residues.

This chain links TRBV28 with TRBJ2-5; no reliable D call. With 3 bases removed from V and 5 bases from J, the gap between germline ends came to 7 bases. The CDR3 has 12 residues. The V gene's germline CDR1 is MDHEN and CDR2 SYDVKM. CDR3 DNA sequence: TGTGCCAGCAGTTTCTGGCGGGAGACCCAGTACTTC. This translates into CASSFWRETQYF. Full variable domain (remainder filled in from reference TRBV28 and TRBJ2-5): DVKVTQSSRYLVKRTGEKVFLECVQDMDHENMFWYRQDPGLGLRLIYFSYDVKMKEKGDIPEGYSVSREKKERFSLILESASTNQTSMYLCASSFWRETQYFGPGTRLLVL.

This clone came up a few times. CDR3 amino acids: CASSQDEGARADYEQYF. The CDR3 DNA follows: TGCGCCAGCAGCCAAGATGAAGGGGCCCGGGCGGACTACGAGCAGTACTTC. The J gene is TRBJ2-7, the V gene TRBV4-1; D is perhaps TRBD1 (5 bases). There are 17 residues in the CDR3. CDR1 is MGHRA, CDR2 YSYEKL, per germline. Deletions cut 0 bases from V and 3 bases from J, with 18 bases between.